The present entry profiles one T cell receptor (beta chain) with its context. Antigen: not known. There were TCR beta CDR3 regions amplified from RNA transcripts. First-round RT-PCR of the TCR CDR3 relied on the HTBI primer set. TCRdb passed the multiplex PCR reads through MiXCR, listing each CDR3 protein once. The sample has 550,000 to 600,000 distinct CDR3 sequences, 14% seen once. Each diagnosis drew on symptoms, thyroxine, TRAb, thyroid ultrasound and orbital computed tomography findings. These data belong to a study of T cells in Graves' hyperthyroidism and ophthalmopathy. Study-wide results and limits: Blood shared most expanded thyroid clonotypes above 0.001. Ophthalmopathy onset followed model prediction by a median roughly six months. Stable hyperthyroidism was separated from ophthalmopathy by a model based on 13 V-J features.

This CDR3 has 16 residues. Trimming pared 4 bases from V and 0 bases from J, leaving 15 bases between. Looked up from germline, CDR1 is ENHRY and CDR2 is SYGVKD. The sample consisted of blood. This clonotype originated in a young woman with Graves' ophthalmopathy. The chain has TRBV10-3 and TRBJ1-1; tentative D call: TRBD1 (5 bases). CDR3 in amino acids: CAISGGRDGMNTEAFF. The CDR3 nucleotides read TGTGCCATCAGTGGGGGCCGGGACGGTATGAACACTGAAGCTTTCTTT.